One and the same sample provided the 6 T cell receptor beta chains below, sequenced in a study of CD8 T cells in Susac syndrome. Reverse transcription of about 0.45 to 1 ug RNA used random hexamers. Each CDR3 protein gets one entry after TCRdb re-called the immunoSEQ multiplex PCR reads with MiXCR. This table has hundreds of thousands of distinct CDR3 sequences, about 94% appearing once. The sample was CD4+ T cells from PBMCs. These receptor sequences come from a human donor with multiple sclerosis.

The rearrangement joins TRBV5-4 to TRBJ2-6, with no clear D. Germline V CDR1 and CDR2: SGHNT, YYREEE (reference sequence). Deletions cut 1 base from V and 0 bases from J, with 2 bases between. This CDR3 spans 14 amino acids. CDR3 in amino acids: CASSLYSGANVLTF. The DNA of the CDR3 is TGTGCCAGCAGCTTGTACTCTGGGGCCAACGTCCTGACTTTC.

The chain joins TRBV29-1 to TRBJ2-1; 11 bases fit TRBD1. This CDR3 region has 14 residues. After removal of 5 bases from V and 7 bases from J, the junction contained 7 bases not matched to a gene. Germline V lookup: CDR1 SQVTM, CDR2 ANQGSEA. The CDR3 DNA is TGCAGCGTTTCCGGGACAGGGGGTAGGAATGAGCAGTTCTTC. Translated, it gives CSVSGTGGRNEQFF.

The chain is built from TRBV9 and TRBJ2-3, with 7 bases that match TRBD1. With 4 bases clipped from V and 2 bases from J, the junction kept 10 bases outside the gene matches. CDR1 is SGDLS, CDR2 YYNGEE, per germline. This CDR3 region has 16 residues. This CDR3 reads CASSREGQENTDTQYF. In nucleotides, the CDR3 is TGTGCCAGCAGCCGAGAAGGACAGGAGAACACAGATACGCAGTATTTT.

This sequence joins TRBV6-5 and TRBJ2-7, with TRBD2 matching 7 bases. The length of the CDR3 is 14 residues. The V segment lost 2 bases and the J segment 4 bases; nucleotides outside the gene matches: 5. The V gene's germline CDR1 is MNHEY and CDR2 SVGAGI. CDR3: CASSYLSGAYEQYF. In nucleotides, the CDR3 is TGTGCCAGCAGTTACCTGAGCGGGGCTTACGAGCAGTACTTC.

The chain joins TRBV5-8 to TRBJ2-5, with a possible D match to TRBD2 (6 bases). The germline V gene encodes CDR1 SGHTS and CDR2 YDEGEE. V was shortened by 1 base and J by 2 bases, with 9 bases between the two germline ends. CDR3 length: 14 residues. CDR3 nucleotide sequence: TGTGCCAGCAGCTTGTGGCGGGGACAAGAGACCCAGTACTTC. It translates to CASSLWRGQETQYF.

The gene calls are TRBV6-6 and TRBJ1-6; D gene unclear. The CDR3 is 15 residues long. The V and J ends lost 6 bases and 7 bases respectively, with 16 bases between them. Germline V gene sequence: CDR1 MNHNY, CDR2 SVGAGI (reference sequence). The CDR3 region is CASSPPRSRNSPLHF. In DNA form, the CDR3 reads TGTGCCAGCAGCCCCCCGCGATCTAGAAATTCACCCCTCCACTTT.